The next 23 T cell receptor beta chains were all read from a single sample in a study of blood T cells in healthy people across ages. Then a second PCR, running roughly 7 to 11 cycles, was carried out with a sample-barcoded 5' primer and a J-beta primer mix. TCRdb used MiXCR to reprocess the 5' RACE reads, holding one entry per CDR3 protein. The table has over 450,000 distinct CDR3 sequences, 24% seen once. The sample was also linked to a second study, of T cells of mothers and their children.

Specimen: blood. These receptors all stem from a boy between 10 and 17 years old in good health.

The genes are TRBV5-1 and TRBJ2-5; 10 bases agree with TRBD2. Looked up from germline, CDR1 is SGHRS and CDR2 is YFSETQ. CDR3 size: 15 residues. The V and J ends lost 1 base and 4 bases, in that order; junction bases with no gene match: 4. CDR3 sequence (DNA): TGCGCCAGCAGCTTGTCCAGCGGGAGGGCAGAGACCCAGTACTTC. Translation: CASSLSSGRAETQYF.

V usage is TRBV6-2 or TRBV6-3 and J usage is TRBJ2-7; 10 bases line up with TRBD2. The CDR3 has 14 residues. CDR1 and CDR2 from the germline V gene are MNHEY and SVGEGT. The V segment lost 3 bases and the J segment 4 bases; nucleotides outside the gene matches: 3. The CDR3 region has the DNA TGTGCCAGCAGTTATCTAGCGGGAGAGTACGAGCAGTACTTC. It encodes CASSYLAGEYEQYF.

This clonotype has only a few counts. The chain joins TRBV6-2 or TRBV6-3 to TRBJ2-1; 10 nucleotides align to TRBD2. The V gene's germline CDR1 is MNHEY and CDR2 SVGEGT. With 1 base clipped from V and 6 bases from J, the junction kept 9 bases outside the gene matches. This CDR3 is built from 17 residues. CDR3 nucleotides: TGTGCCAGCAGTTACTTCGGACTAGCGGACTGGTCCAATGAGCAGTTCTTC. Its translation: CASSYFGLADWSNEQFF.

This chain links TRBV6-1 with TRBJ2-3, with TRBD2 matching over 15 bases. Germline loops: CDR1 MNHNS, CDR2 SASEGT. The CDR3 consists of 16 residues. V was pared by 5 bases and J by 7 bases, with 7 bases of the junction left unmatched. CDR3 bases: TGTGCCAGCAGTCCTGGACTAGCGGGGGGGCTGAATACGCAGTATTTT. Residues: CASSPGLAGGLNTQYF.

The chain joins TRBV7-9 to TRBJ2-1; 7 nucleotides align to TRBD1. The CDR3 has 15 amino acids. The germline V gene has CDR1 SEHNR and CDR2 FQNEAQ (reference sequence). Trimming at V came to 2 bases and at J to 5 bases, leaving 6 bases not matched to a gene. The CDR3 sequence is CASSLRGGLNNEQFF. The DNA of the CDR3 is TGTGCCAGCAGCTTAAGAGGGGGCCTCAACAATGAGCAGTTCTTC. Full variable domain (remainder filled in from reference TRBV7-9 and TRBJ2-1): DTGVSQNPRHKITKRGQNVTFRCDPISEHNRLYWYRQTLGQGPEFLTYFQNEAQLEKSRLLSDRFSAERPKGSFSTLEIQRTEQGDSAMYLCASSLRGGLNNEQFFGPGTRLTVL.

At least ten counts were recorded for this clonotype. Here the CDR3 DNA reads TGTGCCAGCAGCTTGGGGACGGGGAACACTGAAGCTTTCTTT. It is translated as CASSLGTGNTEAFF. The chain recombines TRBV6-2 or TRBV6-3 with TRBJ1-1, with TRBD1 as a possible D gene (5 bases). The CDR3 totals 14 residues. CDR1 and CDR2 from the germline V gene are MNHEY and SVGEGT. Trimming took 6 bases from V and 1 from J, leaving 12 bases between them.

On this clonotype itself: This is likely a read error, given that the CDR3 carries no conserved phenylalanine or tryptophan at its end. The chain employs TRBV5-1 and TRBJ2-1, with TRBD1 identical over 8 bases. The germline V gene has CDR1 SGHRS and CDR2 YFSETQ. After removal of 2 bases from V and 10 bases from J, the junction contained 8 bases not matched to a gene. The CDR3 is made up of 14 amino acids. The CDR3 sequence is CASSFPGQAMEQFL. The DNA for the CDR3 is TGCGCCAGCAGCTTCCCGGGACAGGCCATGGAGCAGTTCCTC.

The genes are TRBV21-1 and TRBJ1-5. TRBV21-1 is a recognized pseudogene. The CDR3 length is 16 residues. The CDR3 nucleotides read TGTGCCAGCAGCTTTACAGGGCCCCGGAGCAATCAGCCCCAGCATTTT. This codes for CASSFTGPRSNQPQHF.

This clonotype was found a few times. This chain links TRBV20-1 with TRBJ2-5; 11 nucleotides line up with TRBD2. This CDR3 is built from 15 residues. J lost 4 bases, V lost 8 bases, and 12 bases had no gene match. In germline, CDR1 is DFQATT, CDR2 SNEGSKA (reference sequence). This chain's CDR3 is CSTATSGVRGETQYF. The CDR3 bases are TGCAGTACCGCGACTAGCGGGGTTCGGGGAGAGACCCAGTACTTC.

This clonotype has a handful of counts. The chain recombines TRBV6-5 with TRBJ2-7, with a tentative D call TRBD2 (5 bases). The length of the CDR3 is 13 residues. V was trimmed by 4 bases and J by 7 bases, leaving 14 bases between them. Germline-derived CDR1 and CDR2 are MNHEY and SVGAGI. CDR3 in DNA: TGTGCCAGCAGTTCCGAGGGAAGGCGGGAGCAGTACTTC. It encodes CASSSEGRREQYF.

This clonotype turned up a few times. This CDR3 reads CASSILPGQGTDTQYF. As DNA, the CDR3 is TGTGCCAGCAGCATCCTCCCGGGACAGGGCACAGATACGCAGTATTTT. V and J are TRBV27 and TRBJ2-3; TRBD1 aligns across 8 bases. This CDR3 is built from 16 residues. The junction had 9 bases not matched to a gene; V was cut back by 6 bases and J by 1 base. Germline V gene lookup returns CDR1 MNHEY and CDR2 SMNVEV (reference sequence).

The chain combines TRBV20-1 with TRBJ2-2; D is unresolved. The CDR3 consists of 16 residues. CDR1 is DFQATT and CDR2 is SNEGSKA in the germline V gene (reference sequence). V lost 0 bases to trimming and J lost 2 bases, with 13 bases between them. This CDR3 reads CSARDPVRSNTGELFF. DNA for the CDR3: TGCAGTGCTAGAGATCCCGTCAGGAGTAACACCGGGGAGCTGTTTTTT.

This clonotype was recorded a few times. The chain uses TRBV7-2 and TRBJ2-7; TRBD2 agrees at 7 bases. This CDR3 contains 14 residues. The germline gives CDR1 SGHTA, CDR2 FQGNSA. J was trimmed by 9 bases and V by 3 bases; bases with no gene match: 11. Written as DNA, the CDR3 is TGTGCCAGCAGCTTTAGGACGGGGGGATTGGGGCAGTACTTC. Its protein is CASSFRTGGLGQYF.

The V gene is TRBV7-9, the J gene TRBJ2-7; TRBD1 aligns across 9 bases. There are 14 residues in the CDR3. The J segment lost 6 bases and the V segment lost 5 bases, leaving 8 bases of the junction unmatched. CDR1 and CDR2 from the germline V gene are SEHNR and FQNEAQ (reference sequence). This CDR3 reads CASSPWDRVSEQYF. For the CDR3, the DNA is TGTGCCAGCAGCCCGTGGGACAGGGTGAGCGAGCAGTACTTC. The full variable domain, its missing parts supplied by reference TRBV7-9 and TRBJ2-7, is DTGVSQNPRHKITKRGQNVTFRCDPISEHNRLYWYRQTLGQGPEFLTYFQNEAQLEKSRLLSDRFSAERPKGSFSTLEIQRTEQGDSAMYLCASSPWDRVSEQYFGPGTRLTVT.

Only a few counts were recorded for this clonotype. The chain combines TRBV7-9 with TRBJ2-5, with D tentatively TRBD1 (5 bases). The V end was cut by 0 bases, the J end by 2 bases, with 7 bases between. In germline, CDR1 is SEHNR, CDR2 FQNEAQ (reference sequence). The CDR3 has 14 residues. CDR3 sequence: CASSLAAGQETQYF. In DNA form, the CDR3 reads TGTGCCAGCAGCTTAGCGGCAGGGCAAGAGACCCAGTACTTC.

This clonotype was counted between two and nine times. The chain combines TRBV29-1 with TRBJ2-5; 11 bases line up with TRBD1. The CDR3 is 15 residues long. Germline loops: CDR1 SQVTM, CDR2 ANQGSEA. J lost 2 bases, V lost 5 bases, and 7 bases had no gene match. The chain's CDR3 is CSVKDRGHRQETQYF. CDR3 nucleotide sequence: TGCAGCGTTAAGGACAGGGGGCATCGGCAAGAGACCCAGTACTTC.

The table lists this clonotype with a few counts. This chain joins TRBV10-3 and TRBJ1-5; no reliable D call. The CDR3 runs 16 residues. Deletions cut 3 bases from V and 0 bases from J, with 12 bases between. In germline, CDR1 is ENHRY, CDR2 SYGVKD. The CDR3 DNA reads TGTGCCATCAGTGAAAGTCAGACACTTAGCAATCAGCCCCAGCATTTT. Protein: CAISESQTLSNQPQHF.

This clonotype has ten or more counts. V and J are TRBV20-1 and TRBJ2-5; D unclear. The CDR3 is made up of 10 amino acids. The germline V gene encodes CDR1 DFQATT and CDR2 SNEGSKA (reference sequence). V lost 6 bases and J lost 5, with 7 bases in between. CDR3 loop: CSADQETQYF. The DNA of the CDR3 is TGCAGTGCCGATCAGGAGACCCAGTACTTC.

V usage is TRBV9 and J usage is TRBJ2-1; D possibly uses TRBD1 or TRBD2 (6 bases each). Germline assignment: CDR1 SGDLS and CDR2 YYNGEE. This CDR3 has 15 residues. Deletions cut 2 bases from V and 1 base from J, with 10 bases between. As DNA, the CDR3 is TGTGCCAGCAGCGTTTCGGGGGCTTCCTACAATGAGCAGTTCTTC. Its protein product is CASSVSGASYNEQFF.

This chain's CDR3 is CASSSLPIRHTDTQYF. Written as DNA, the CDR3 is TGTGCCAGCAGTTCCCTCCCAATCAGACACACAGATACGCAGTATTTT. V is TRBV27 and J is TRBJ2-3; D remains ambiguous. Between the trimmed V and J ends, which lost 4 bases and 2 bases, there was a span of 16 bases. In germline, CDR1 is MNHEY, CDR2 SMNVEV (reference sequence). The CDR3 has 16 amino acids.

At least ten counts were recorded for this clonotype. The genes are TRBV6-1 and TRBJ2-5, with 11 bases lining up with TRBD2. Per germline, CDR1 MNHNS and CDR2 SASEGT. J gave up 5 bases and V 6 bases, and 11 bases lay outside the gene matches. The CDR3 runs 16 residues. The CDR3 loop is CASSQLAGESWETQYF. CDR3 DNA sequence: TGTGCCAGCAGCCAACTAGCGGGGGAGTCCTGGGAGACCCAGTACTTC.

The rearrangement uses TRBV5-1 and TRBJ2-5; tentative D call: TRBD1 (5 bases). V lost 5 bases and J 5 bases, leaving 13 bases between the germline ends. CDR1 and CDR2 (germline): SGHRS, YFSETQ. This CDR3 is 13 amino acids long. For the CDR3, the DNA is TGCGCCAGCAGAATGGGGCGGAAGGAGACCCAGTACTTC. This codes for CASRMGRKETQYF.

The chain carries TRBV6-2 or TRBV6-3 and TRBJ1-1; the match to TRBD1 covers 9 bases. The ends lost 2 bases at V and 1 base at J; junction bases unmatched: 5. Germline V CDR1 and CDR2: MNHEY, SVGEGT. The CDR3 is made up of 16 amino acids. The CDR3 sequence: CASSYTGQGANTEAFF. DNA of the CDR3: TGTGCCAGCAGTTACACGGGACAGGGTGCGAACACTGAAGCTTTCTTT.